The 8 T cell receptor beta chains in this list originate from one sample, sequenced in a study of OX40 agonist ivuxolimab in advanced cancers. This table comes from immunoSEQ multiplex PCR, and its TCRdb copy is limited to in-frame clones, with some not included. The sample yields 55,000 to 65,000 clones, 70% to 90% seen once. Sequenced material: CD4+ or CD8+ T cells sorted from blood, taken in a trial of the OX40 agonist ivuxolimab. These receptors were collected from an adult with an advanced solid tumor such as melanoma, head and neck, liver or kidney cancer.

The CDR3 region is CASSGVSRELFF. CDR3 nucleotide sequence: TGTGCCAGCAGTGGCGTCTCCCGGGAGCTGTTTTTT. The chain combines TRBV6-4 with TRBJ2-2; D not certain. This CDR3 has 12 amino acids. The V end lost 4 bases, the J end lost 9 bases, and 9 bases lay between the germline ends. CDR1 MRHNA and CDR2 SNTAGT come from the germline V gene.

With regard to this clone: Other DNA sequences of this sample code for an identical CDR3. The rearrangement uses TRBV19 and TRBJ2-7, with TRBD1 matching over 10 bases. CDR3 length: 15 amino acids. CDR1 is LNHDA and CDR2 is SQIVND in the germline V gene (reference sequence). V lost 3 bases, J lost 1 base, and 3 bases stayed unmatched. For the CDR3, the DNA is TGTGCCAGTAGTATTCCGGGACAGGGGTCCTACGAGCAGTACTTC. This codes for CASSIPGQGSYEQYF.

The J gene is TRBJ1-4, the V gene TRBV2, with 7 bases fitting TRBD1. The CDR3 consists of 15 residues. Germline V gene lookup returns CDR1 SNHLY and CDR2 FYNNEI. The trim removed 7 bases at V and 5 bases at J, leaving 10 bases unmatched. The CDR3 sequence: CASTSVDRRNEKLFF. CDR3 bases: TGTGCCAGCACATCGGTGGACAGGAGGAATGAAAAACTGTTTTTT.

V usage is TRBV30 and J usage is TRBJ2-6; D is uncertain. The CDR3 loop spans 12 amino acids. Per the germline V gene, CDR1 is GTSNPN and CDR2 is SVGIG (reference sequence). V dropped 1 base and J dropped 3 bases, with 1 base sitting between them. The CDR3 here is CAWSGGANVLTF. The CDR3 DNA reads TGTGCCTGGAGTGGTGGGGCCAACGTCCTGACTTTC.

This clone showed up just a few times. The CDR3 here is CASSKGQGENQPQHF. CDR3 in DNA: TGTGCCAGCAGCAAGGGACAGGGGGAGAATCAGCCCCAGCATTTT. V is TRBV7-2 and J is TRBJ1-5, with TRBD1 matching over 11 bases. From germline, CDR1 is SGHTA and CDR2 FQGNSA. J was trimmed by 4 bases and V by 5 bases; bases with no gene match: 4. The CDR3 has 15 residues.

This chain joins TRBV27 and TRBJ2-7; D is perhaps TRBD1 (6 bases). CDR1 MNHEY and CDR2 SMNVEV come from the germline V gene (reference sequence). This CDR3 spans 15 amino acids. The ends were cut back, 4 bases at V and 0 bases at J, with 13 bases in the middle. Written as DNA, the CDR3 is TGTGCCAGCAGTTCCTCAGGGGTTACCTCCTACGAGCAGTACTTC. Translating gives CASSSSGVTSYEQYF.

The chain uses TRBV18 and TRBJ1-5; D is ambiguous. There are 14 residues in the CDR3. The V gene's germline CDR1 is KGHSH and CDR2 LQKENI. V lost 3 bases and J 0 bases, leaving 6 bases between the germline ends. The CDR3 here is CASSPEYSNQPQHF. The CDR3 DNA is TGTGCCAGCTCACCGGAGTATAGCAATCAGCCCCAGCATTTT.

Written as DNA, the CDR3 is TGTGCCAGCAGTCGGGACAGGGTTAATTCACCCCTCCACTTT. Translated, it gives CASSRDRVNSPLHF. This sequence joins TRBV6-6 and TRBJ1-6; TRBD1 agrees at 9 bases. CDR1 and CDR2 from the germline V gene are MNHNY and SVGAGI (reference sequence). V lost 5 bases and J lost 6; bases outside the gene matches: 2. The CDR3 consists of 14 residues.